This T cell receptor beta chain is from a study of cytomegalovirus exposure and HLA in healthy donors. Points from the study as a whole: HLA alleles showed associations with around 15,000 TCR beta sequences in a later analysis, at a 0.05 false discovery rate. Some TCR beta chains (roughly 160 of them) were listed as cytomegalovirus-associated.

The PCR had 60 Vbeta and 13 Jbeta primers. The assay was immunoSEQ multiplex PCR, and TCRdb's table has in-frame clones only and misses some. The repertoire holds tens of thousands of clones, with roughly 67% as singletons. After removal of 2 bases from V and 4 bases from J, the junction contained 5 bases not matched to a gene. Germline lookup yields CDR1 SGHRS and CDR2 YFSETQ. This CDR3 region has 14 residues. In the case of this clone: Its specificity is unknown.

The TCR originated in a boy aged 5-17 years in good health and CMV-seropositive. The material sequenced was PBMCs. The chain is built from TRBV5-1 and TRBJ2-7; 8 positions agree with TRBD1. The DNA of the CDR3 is TGCGCCAGCAGCTTCCGGACAGGGTTGTACGAGCAGTACTTC. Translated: CASSFRTGLYEQYF.